The 20 T cell receptor beta chains reported below all come from one sample, sequenced in a study of PD-1 blockade in classical Hodgkin lymphoma. Some clones are missing from TCRdb's copy, which holds only in-frame ones; the method was immunoSEQ multiplex PCR. The table records under 35,000 clones, roughly 90% of them present only once. Documented time point: newly diagnosed, previously untreated cHL patient sample. It was by magnetic negative selection that CD4+ T cells were purified from thawed PBMCs. Sequencing was performed on CD4+ T cells from blood. The receptor set was obtained from a human donor with classical Hodgkin lymphoma.

The table lists this clone with a count of one. V is TRBV27 and J is TRBJ1-2; a weak D match, TRBD1 (5 bases). The length of the CDR3 is 13 residues. Germline-derived CDR1 and CDR2 are MNHEY and SMNVEV (reference sequence). V lost 3 bases to trimming and J lost 6 bases, with 11 bases between them. CDR3 protein: CASSFTGDHGYTF. The CDR3, as DNA: TGTGCCAGCAGTTTTACGGGGGATCATGGCTACACCTTC.

The rearrangement uses TRBV5-1 and TRBJ2-5, with 10 bases that match TRBD2. The V gene end was trimmed by 4 bases and the J gene end by 7 bases; junction bases not matched to a gene: 16. Germline lookup yields CDR1 SGHRS and CDR2 YFSETQ. The CDR3 has 17 residues. The CDR3 loop is CASSLRTSGNPAGTQYF. The CDR3 nucleotides are TGCGCCAGCAGCCTCCGGACTAGCGGAAACCCGGCGGGGACCCAGTACTTC.

This chain connects TRBV29-1 to TRBJ2-1; 8 nucleotides line up with TRBD2. CDR3 size: 15 residues. The germline V gene has CDR1 SQVTM and CDR2 ANQGSEA. With V trimmed by 1 base and J by 5 bases, 7 bases remained unmatched. CDR3 residues: CSVEGIAGYHNEQFF. In DNA, the CDR3 is TGCAGCGTTGAAGGGATAGCGGGGTACCACAATGAGCAGTTCTTC.

The chain employs TRBV6-1 and TRBJ1-5, with 10 bases aligning to TRBD1. The V and J ends lost 6 bases and 7 bases, in that order; junction bases with no gene match: 9. Germline-derived CDR1 and CDR2 are MNHNS and SASEGT. The CDR3 totals 15 residues. CDR3 region: CASRDRDRGYQPQHF. The CDR3, as DNA: TGTGCCAGCAGAGACCGGGACAGGGGTTACCAGCCCCAGCATTTT.

This chain links TRBV7-2 with TRBJ2-4; possibly TRBD1 or TRBD2 for D (6 bases each). V was pared by 1 base and J by 7 bases, with 11 bases between. Germline V gene data show CDR1 as SGHTA and CDR2 as FQGNSA. This CDR3 has 14 amino acids. The CDR3 coding sequence is TGTGCCAGCAGCTTAGGACTAGGGGGGAACATTCAGTACTTC. As protein: CASSLGLGGNIQYF. The complete variable domain, with remaining parts taken from reference TRBV7-2 and TRBJ2-4, reads GAGVSQSPSNKVTEKGKDVELRCDPISGHTALYWYRQSLGQGLEFLIYFQGNSAPDKSGLPSDRFSAERTGGSVSTLTIQRTQQEDSAVYLCASSLGLGGNIQYFGAGTRLSVL.

This chain uses TRBV18 with TRBJ2-5, with TRBD1 identical over 8 bases. With V trimmed by 1 base and J by 5 bases, 6 bases remained unmatched. The germline V gene encodes CDR1 KGHSH and CDR2 LQKENI. CDR3 length: 15 residues. This CDR3 is CASSPRQGSRETQYF. CDR3 in DNA: TGTGCCAGCTCACCACGACAGGGGTCGCGGGAGACCCAGTACTTC.

Worth noting for this clone: The identical CDR3 is also encoded by other nucleotide sequences in the sample. The rearrangement uses TRBV27 and TRBJ2-3; D call uncertain. With 0 bases removed from V and 9 bases from J, the gap between germline ends came to 10 bases. CDR3 length: 13 residues. CDR1 and CDR2 (germline): MNHEY, SMNVEV (reference sequence). The chain's CDR3 is CASSLSVLDTQYF. The CDR3 bases are TGTGCCAGCAGTTTATCTGTTTTAGACACGCAGTATTTT.

J is TRBJ1-5 and V is TRBV5-8; no definite D call. Deletions cut 0 bases from V and 5 bases from J, with 6 bases between. CDR1 and CDR2 (germline): SGHTS, YDEGEE. The CDR3 runs to 13 residues. The CDR3 DNA reads TGTGCCAGCAGCTTGGGGCGGGATCAGCCCCAGCATTTT. As protein: CASSLGRDQPQHF.

This clone has a single count. This chain joins TRBV11-3 and TRBJ2-1, with 12 bases lining up with TRBD2. V lost 5 bases to trimming and J lost 7 bases; unmatched junction nucleotides: 6. Germline V gene lookup returns CDR1 SGHNT and CDR2 YENEEA. This CDR3 has 15 amino acids. CDR3 sequence reads: CASSQTGTSGNEQFF. CDR3 nucleotides: TGTGCCAGCAGCCAAACCGGGACTAGCGGGAATGAGCAGTTCTTC. Supplemented by reference TRBV11-3 and TRBJ2-1, the full variable domain reads EAGVVQSPRYKIIEKKQPVAFWCNPISGHNTLYWYLQNLGQGPELLIRYENEEAVDDSQLPKDRFSAERLKGVDSTLKIQPAELGDSAVYLCASSQTGTSGNEQFFGPGTRLTVL.

This clone has more than one count but fewer than ten. This chain joins TRBV29-1 and TRBJ1-1, with D unclear. The CDR3 has 11 residues. V was cut by 5 bases and J by 0 bases, with 4 bases left in between. The V gene's germline CDR1 is SQVTM and CDR2 ANQGSEA. CDR3 DNA sequence: TGCAGCGTTTCCGTGAACACTGAAGCTTTCTTT. It yields the protein CSVSVNTEAFF.

The chain couples TRBV7-9 to TRBJ2-1, with 7 bases fitting TRBD2. The trim removed 3 bases at V and 7 bases at J, leaving 0 bases unmatched. The germline CDR1 and CDR2 sequences are SEHNR and FQNEAQ (reference sequence). CDR3 length: 12 residues. The DNA of the CDR3 is TGTGCCAGCAGCTTTAGCGGGAATGAGCAGTTCTTC. Amino acid sequence: CASSFSGNEQFF.

This clone was recorded once. V gene TRBV28 combines with J gene TRBJ2-3, with 7 positions matching TRBD2. The CDR3 is made up of 17 amino acids. Trimming took 1 base from V and 3 from J; bases not matched to a gene: 10. The germline V gene encodes CDR1 MDHEN and CDR2 SYDVKM. CDR3 DNA sequence: TGTGCCAGCAGTTTATCCGCCGCGGGGGAGGGGACAGATACGCAGTATTTT. This translates into CASSLSAAGEGTDTQYF.

The chain recombines TRBV19 with TRBJ2-3, with 7 bases matching TRBD1. The CDR3 runs to 18 residues. J lost 0 bases, V lost 6 bases, and 15 bases had no gene match. Germline V lookup: CDR1 LNHDA, CDR2 SQIVND (reference sequence). CDR3 in DNA: TGTGCCAGTAGGCGGAGGCCCGGGACAGAGTCCAGCACAGATACGCAGTATTTT. It specifies CASRRRPGTESSTDTQYF.

The chain recombines TRBV6-1 with TRBJ2-5; D is unresolved. The CDR3 runs to 16 residues. Germline assignment: CDR1 MNHNS and CDR2 SASEGT. V lost 3 bases and J 5 bases, leaving 19 bases between the germline ends. CDR3 nucleotide sequence: TGTGCCAGCAGTGAGACCATGGCTCCGAGTGGGGAGACCCAGTACTTC. Residues: CASSETMAPSGETQYF.

The J gene is TRBJ2-5, the V gene TRBV7-7, with TRBD2 matching 7 bases. The germline V gene has CDR1 SSHAT and CDR2 FNYEAQ (reference sequence). This CDR3 contains 18 residues. J gave up 4 bases and V 2 bases, and 16 bases lay outside the gene matches. The CDR3 DNA sequence: TGTGCCAGCAGCTTAAAGAAGAGCGGGGCCGGAGTGGGAGAGACCCAGTACTTC. Its translation is CASSLKKSGAGVGETQYF.

The chain uses TRBV5-1 and TRBJ2-1; TRBD2 agrees at 9 bases. The CDR3 totals 16 residues. V lost 1 base and J lost 1; bases outside the gene matches: 3. The germline V gene encodes CDR1 SGHRS and CDR2 YFSETQ. This CDR3 reads CASSLRTSGSYNEQFF. DNA of the CDR3: TGCGCCAGCAGCTTGCGCACTAGCGGGTCCTACAATGAGCAGTTCTTC. The whole variable domain, remainder taken from reference TRBV5-1 and TRBJ2-1, is KAGVTQTPRYLIKTRGQQVTLSCSPISGHRSVSWYQQTPGQGLQFLFEYFSETQRNKGNFPGRFSGRQFSNSRSEMNVSTLELGDSALYLCASSLRTSGSYNEQFFGPGTRLTVL.

The gene calls are TRBV7-6 and TRBJ2-5; TRBD1 aligns across 8 bases. The germline V gene has CDR1 SGHVS and CDR2 FNYEAQ. V shed 5 bases and J 4 bases; nucleotides not matched to a gene: 18. The CDR3 has 18 residues. CDR3 nucleotides: TGTGCCAGCAGCCCGCGGACAGGGTCGTTGTCCGAAGGAGAGACCCAGTACTTC. This sequence encodes CASSPRTGSLSEGETQYF. Full variable domain (rest looked up from reference TRBV7-6 and TRBJ2-5): GAGVSQSPRYKVTKRGQDVALRCDPISGHVSLYWYRQALGQGPEFLTYFNYEAQQDKSGLPNDRFSAERPEGSISTLTIQRTEQRDSAMYRCASSPRTGSLSEGETQYFGPGTRLLVL.

The CDR3 bases are TGTGCCAGCTCACCTCTCGGGCTAGCGGGATTGAACACCGGGGAGCTGTTTTTT. It is translated as CASSPLGLAGLNTGELFF. The genes are TRBV18 and TRBJ2-2, with 9 bases that match TRBD2. CDR3 size: 18 residues. V gave up 3 bases and J gave up 1 base; unmatched junction bases: 9. CDR1 and CDR2 from the germline V gene are KGHSH and LQKENI.

The J gene is TRBJ2-5, the V gene TRBV7-2, with 8 nucleotides matching TRBD1. The CDR3 is 14 amino acids. V shed 5 bases and J 5 bases; nucleotides not matched to a gene: 7. CDR1 is SGHTA and CDR2 is FQGNSA in the germline V gene. The CDR3 spells CASSTGQGRETQYF. The CDR3 nucleotides read TGTGCCAGCAGCACTGGACAGGGACGCGAGACCCAGTACTTC.

The V gene is TRBV13, the J gene TRBJ2-7, with 8 bases lining up with TRBD1. The CDR3 runs 14 residues. Losses at the gene ends were 5 bases for V and 6 bases for J; bases not matched to a gene: 9. The germline V gene encodes CDR1 PRHDT and CDR2 FYEKMQ (reference sequence). CDR3 in amino acids: CASSPGQVMGEQYF. In DNA, the CDR3 is TGTGCCAGCAGCCCGGGACAGGTAATGGGCGAGCAGTACTTC.